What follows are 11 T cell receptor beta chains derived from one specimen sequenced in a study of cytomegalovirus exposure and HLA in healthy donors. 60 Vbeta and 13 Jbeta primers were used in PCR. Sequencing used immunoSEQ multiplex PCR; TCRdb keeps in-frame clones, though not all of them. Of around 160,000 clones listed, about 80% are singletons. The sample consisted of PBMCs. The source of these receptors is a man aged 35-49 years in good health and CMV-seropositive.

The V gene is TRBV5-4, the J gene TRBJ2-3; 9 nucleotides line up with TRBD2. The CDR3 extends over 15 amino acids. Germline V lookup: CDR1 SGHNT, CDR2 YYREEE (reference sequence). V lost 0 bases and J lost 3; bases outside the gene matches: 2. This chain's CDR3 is CASSLGLAETDTQYF. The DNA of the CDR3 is TGTGCCAGCAGCTTGGGACTAGCGGAGACAGATACGCAGTATTTT.

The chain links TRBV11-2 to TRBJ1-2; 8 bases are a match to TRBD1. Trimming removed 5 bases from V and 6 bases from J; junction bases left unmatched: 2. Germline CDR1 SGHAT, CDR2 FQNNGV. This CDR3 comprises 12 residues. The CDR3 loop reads CASSPGGHGYTF. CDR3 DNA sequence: TGTGCCAGCAGCCCAGGGGGCCATGGCTACACCTTC.

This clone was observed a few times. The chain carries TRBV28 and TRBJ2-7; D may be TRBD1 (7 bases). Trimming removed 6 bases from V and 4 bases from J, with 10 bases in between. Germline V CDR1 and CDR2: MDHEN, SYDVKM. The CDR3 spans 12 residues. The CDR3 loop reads CASRQGRYEQYF. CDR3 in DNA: TGTGCCAGCAGACAGGGGAGGTACGAGCAGTACTTC.

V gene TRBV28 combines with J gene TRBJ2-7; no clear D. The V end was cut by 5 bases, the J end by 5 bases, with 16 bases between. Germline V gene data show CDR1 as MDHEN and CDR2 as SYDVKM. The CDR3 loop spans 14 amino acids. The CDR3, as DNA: TGTGCCAGCAGTCCCCCGAGCCAAGAGGACGAGCAGTACTTC. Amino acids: CASSPPSQEDEQYF.

DNA of the CDR3: TGCGCCAGCAGTCAACGGGAGGGGACACACAATGAGCAGTTCTTC. This codes for CASSQREGTHNEQFF. The chain has TRBV23-1 and TRBJ2-1; 8 bases are shared with TRBD2. TRBV23-1 is treated as an ORF (open reading frame) with a function not yet certain. This CDR3 is built from 15 residues. The junction had 5 bases not matched to a gene; V was cut back by 2 bases and J by 5 bases.

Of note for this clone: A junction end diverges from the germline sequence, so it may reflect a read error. This CDR3 reads CASSLGLAGAINIQYF. For the CDR3, the DNA is TGTGCCAGCAGCTTGGGCCTAGCGGGAGCCATAAACATTCAGTACTTC. The chain is built from TRBV5-5 and TRBJ2-4; 10 positions match TRBD2. Looked up from germline, CDR1 is SGHKS and CDR2 is YYEKEE (reference sequence). This CDR3 contains 16 residues.

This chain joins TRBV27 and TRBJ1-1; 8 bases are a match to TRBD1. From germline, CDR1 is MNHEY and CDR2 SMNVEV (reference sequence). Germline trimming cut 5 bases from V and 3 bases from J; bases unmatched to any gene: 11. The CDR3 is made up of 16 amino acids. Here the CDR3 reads CASSPTGVGFDTEAFF. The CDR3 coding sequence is TGTGCCAGCAGTCCGACAGGGGTTGGATTCGACACTGAAGCTTTCTTT.

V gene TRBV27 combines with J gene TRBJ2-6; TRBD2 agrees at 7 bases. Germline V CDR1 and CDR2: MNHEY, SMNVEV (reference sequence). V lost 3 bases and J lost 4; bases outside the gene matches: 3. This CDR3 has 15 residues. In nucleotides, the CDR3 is TGTGCCAGCAGTTTCGGGGGGACCGGGGCCAACGTCCTGACTTTC. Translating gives CASSFGGTGANVLTF.

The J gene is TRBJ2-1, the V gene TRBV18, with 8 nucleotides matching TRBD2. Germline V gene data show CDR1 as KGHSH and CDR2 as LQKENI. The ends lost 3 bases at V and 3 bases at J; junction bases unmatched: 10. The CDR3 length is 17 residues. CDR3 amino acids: CASSPYEVAGFYNEQFF. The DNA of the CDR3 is TGTGCCAGCTCACCTTACGAGGTAGCGGGATTCTACAATGAGCAGTTCTTC.

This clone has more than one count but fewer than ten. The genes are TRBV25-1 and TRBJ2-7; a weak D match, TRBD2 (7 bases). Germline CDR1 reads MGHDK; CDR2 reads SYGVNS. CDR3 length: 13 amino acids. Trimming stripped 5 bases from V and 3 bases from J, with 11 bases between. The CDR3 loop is CASSSGTHYEQYF. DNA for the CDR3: TGTGCCAGCAGTAGCGGGACACACTACGAGCAGTACTTC.

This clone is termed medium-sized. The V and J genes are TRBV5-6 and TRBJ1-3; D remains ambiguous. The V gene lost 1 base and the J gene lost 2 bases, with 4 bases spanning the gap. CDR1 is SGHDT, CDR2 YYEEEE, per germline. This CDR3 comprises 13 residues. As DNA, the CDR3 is TGTGCCAGCAGCTTGTTAGCTGGAAACACCATATATTTT. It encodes CASSLLAGNTIYF.